One and the same sample provided the 13 T cell receptor beta chains below, sequenced in a study of blood T cell repertoires in COVID-19. The assay was immunoSEQ multiplex PCR, and TCRdb's table has in-frame clones only and misses some. This sample has approximately 210,000 clones; around 80% occur once, and the top ten carry around 12%. The sample taken for sequencing was peripheral blood. The source is a woman in her thirties or forties with acute or convalescent COVID-19.

The chain carries TRBV19 and TRBJ2-1; 8 nucleotides agree with TRBD1. The CDR3 sequence is 13 residues long. Trimming cost V 5 bases and J 8 bases; bases outside gene matches: 5. Germline V gives CDR1 LNHDA, CDR2 SQIVND (reference sequence). CDR3 coding DNA: TGTGCCAGTAGTGCACAGGGGGACTATGAGCAGTTCTTC. It encodes CASSAQGDYEQFF.

The genes are TRBV28 and TRBJ1-3; D is unclear. Looked up from germline, CDR1 is MDHEN and CDR2 is SYDVKM. The CDR3 covers 15 residues. V lost 2 bases to trimming and J lost 4 bases, with 12 bases between them. CDR3 sequence: CASSLMPGAGNTIYF. The DNA of the CDR3 is TGTGCCAGCAGTTTAATGCCCGGTGCGGGAAACACCATATATTTT.

The rearrangement uses TRBV4-3 and TRBJ2-7; 8 bases agree with TRBD2. The CDR3 is made up of 14 amino acids. Germline V gene lookup returns CDR1 LGHNA and CDR2 YSLEER. J was trimmed by 4 bases and V by 4 bases; bases with no gene match: 6. This CDR3 is CASSLSGDIYEQYF. The CDR3 nucleotides are TGCGCCAGCAGCCTTAGCGGGGACATTTACGAGCAGTACTTC.

The chain employs TRBV20-1 and TRBJ1-3, with D possibly being TRBD1 (6 bases). This CDR3 contains 11 residues. V lost 3 bases and J 7 bases, leaving 7 bases between the germline ends. From germline, CDR1 is DFQATT and CDR2 SNEGSKA (reference sequence). As DNA, the CDR3 is TGCAGTGCTAGGCAGGGGAACACCATATATTTT. This sequence encodes CSARQGNTIYF.

This chain uses TRBV10-2 with TRBJ1-5; tentatively, D is TRBD1 (5 bases). With 4 bases removed from V and 3 bases from J, the gap between germline ends came to 10 bases. Germline values: CDR1 WSHSY, CDR2 SAAADI. This CDR3 has 14 residues. This chain's CDR3 is CASSAGGPNQPQHF. CDR3 in DNA: TGCGCCAGCAGTGCGGGGGGACCCAATCAGCCCCAGCATTTT.

The chain links TRBV29-1 to TRBJ2-5; 8 positions match TRBD1. The CDR3 sequence is 12 residues long. V shed 7 bases, J shed 3 bases, and the junction held 4 bases outside the gene matches. Germline assignment: CDR1 SQVTM and CDR2 ANQGSEA. CDR3: CSDQTGEETQYF. Here the CDR3 DNA reads TGCAGCGACCAGACAGGGGAAGAGACCCAGTACTTC.

V usage is TRBV2 and J usage is TRBJ2-1; D is unclear. This CDR3 contains 15 residues. The V and J ends lost 3 bases and 0 bases respectively, with 9 bases between them. CDR1 is SNHLY and CDR2 is FYNNEI in the germline V gene. CDR3 DNA sequence: TGTGCCAGCAGTGATGTATCCAGCTCCTACAATGAGCAGTTCTTC. Protein product: CASSDVSSSYNEQFF.

This chain joins TRBV3-1 (or the pseudogene TRBV3-2) and TRBJ1-2, with a tentative D call TRBD1 (5 bases). The CDR3 spans 14 residues. Looked up from germline, CDR1 is LGHDT and CDR2 is YNNKEL (reference sequence). V was cut by 2 bases and J by 4 bases, with 11 bases left in between. The CDR3, as DNA: TGTGCCAGCAGCCAACTCCCCGGGGGCTATGGCTACACCTTC. Translating gives CASSQLPGGYGYTF.

The chain links TRBV14 to TRBJ1-1; TRBD1 aligns across 9 bases. V lost 4 bases and J lost 0; bases outside the gene matches: 3. The germline CDR1 and CDR2 sequences are SGHDN and FVKESK. The CDR3 is made up of 15 amino acids. The CDR3: CASSPGQGLNTEAFF. Written as DNA, the CDR3 is TGTGCCAGCAGCCCGGGACAGGGCTTGAACACTGAAGCTTTCTTT.

This rearrangement joins TRBV30 to TRBJ2-1; D perhaps matches TRBD2 (6 bases). The germline V and J ends were trimmed by 1 base and 2 bases, with 9 bases remaining between them. CDR1 is GTSNPN and CDR2 is SVGIG in the germline V gene (reference sequence). There are 14 residues in the CDR3. CDR3 coding DNA: TGTGCCTGGAGTGAGGGACTGGCCTACAATGAGCAGTTCTTC. Residues: CAWSEGLAYNEQFF.

This clone was detected only a few times. V gene TRBV19 combines with J gene TRBJ2-7; TRBD1 agrees at 9 bases. The CDR3 is made up of 15 amino acids. The J segment lost 3 bases and the V segment lost 3 bases, leaving 6 bases of the junction unmatched. The germline gives CDR1 LNHDA, CDR2 SQIVND (reference sequence). CDR3 DNA: TGTGCCAGTAGTATGAACAGGGGGCTAATCTACGAGCAGTACTTC. Translation: CASSMNRGLIYEQYF.

V and J are TRBV10-1 and TRBJ2-3; maybe TRBD1 (5 bases). V lost 8 bases to trimming and J lost 0 bases, with 9 bases between them. From germline, CDR1 is WNHNN and CDR2 SYGVQD (reference sequence). There are 13 residues in the CDR3. The CDR3 DNA is TGCGCCAGCTACAGGAGTAGCACAGATACGCAGTATTTT. Its protein product is CASYRSSTDTQYF.

This rearrangement joins TRBV20-1 to TRBJ2-1, with 7 positions matching TRBD2. V gave up 3 bases and J gave up 3 bases; unmatched junction bases: 2. CDR1 DFQATT and CDR2 SNEGSKA come from the germline V gene (reference sequence). This CDR3 comprises 13 residues. The CDR3 sequence: CSASRTSYNEQFF. CDR3 DNA sequence: TGCAGTGCTAGTAGGACTAGCTACAATGAGCAGTTCTTC.